Reported below is one T cell receptor (beta chain). Its target is unknown. These data originate in a study of shared clonotypes between healthy human individuals. Evenly divided among several immunoSEQ plates was the genomic DNA of each subset. Replicate PCRs for sorted subsets used around 200 ng DNA; this equaled 33,000 or so T cell genomes. Generated by immunoSEQ multiplex PCR, the TCRdb table keeps only in-frame clones and is missing some. The top ten clones hold around 1.1% of a sample with 2 million to 2.5 million clones, roughly 94% of them seen once. CD45RO-negative, CCR7-positively selected cells formed the naive CD8 fraction, excluding terminally differentiated effector memory CD45RA+ cells. The CDR3 is 15 amino acids. The germline gives CDR1 MNHNY, CDR2 SVGAGI (reference sequence). V lost 8 bases and J 7 bases, leaving 23 bases between the germline ends. Study outcomes and limitations: Despite large depth, sorted-subset datasets appeared incompletely sequenced.

The rearrangement joins TRBV6-6 to TRBJ1-2; D is perhaps TRBD1 (6 bases). The TCR sequence derives from a man younger than 35 in good health. Specimen: naive CD8+ T cells sorted from blood. In DNA, the CDR3 is TGTGCCAGCTCGGCCAACTCTATAACAGGGAGTGGCTACACCTTC. It yields the protein CASSANSITGSGYTF.